One sample yielded the 30 T cell receptor beta chains listed below, sequenced in a study of T cell changes during pregnancy in multiple sclerosis. Sequenced by immunoSEQ multiplex PCR; TCRdb stores in-frame clones only, minus some. The sample records over 70,000 clones, approximately 89% being singletons. This sample comprised peripheral blood, obtained in the first trimester of pregnancy. All receptors derive from a female donor in good health, enrolled as a control in a pregnancy study.

This clone was seen more than once but under ten times. CDR3 in DNA: TGTGCCATCACCTCGGGACAGGGGGTGAACTATGGCTACACCTTC. Translation gives CAITSGQGVNYGYTF. The chain uses TRBV10-3 and TRBJ1-2; 11 bases map to TRBD1. V gave up 7 bases and J gave up 2 bases; unmatched junction bases: 6. From germline, CDR1 is ENHRY and CDR2 SYGVKD. The CDR3 has 15 residues.

The V and J genes are TRBV7-9 and TRBJ1-4; 9 bases align to TRBD1. This CDR3 is built from 16 residues. Germline CDR1 is SEHNR and CDR2 is FQNEAQ (reference sequence). The V and J ends lost 5 bases and 15 bases, in that order; junction bases with no gene match: 19. CDR3 in DNA: TGTGCCAGCAGCCGGGACAGGGACAAGGGCACTCGAAGGATGTTTTTT. This codes for CASSRDRDKGTRRMFF.

The rearrangement joins TRBV29-1 to TRBJ1-2; 9 positions match TRBD1. The germline CDR1 and CDR2 sequences are SQVTM and ANQGSEA. The CDR3 spans 14 residues. Germline trimming cut 7 bases from V and 4 bases from J; bases unmatched to any gene: 10. The CDR3 sequence is CSAERDRARYGYTF. DNA of the CDR3: TGCAGCGCCGAAAGGGACAGGGCTCGCTATGGCTACACCTTC.

The rearrangement joins TRBV7-9 to TRBJ1-5, with D maybe TRBD1 (5 bases). V was pared by 0 bases and J by 1 base, with 7 bases between. This CDR3 has 15 amino acids. Germline V gene data show CDR1 as SEHNR and CDR2 as FQNEAQ (reference sequence). For the CDR3, the DNA is TGTGCCAGCAGCTTAGCGCCAGGGAGCAATCAGCCCCAGCATTTT. Translation gives CASSLAPGSNQPQHF. Full variable domain (rest looked up from reference TRBV7-9 and TRBJ1-5): DTGVSQNPRHKITKRGQNVTFRCDPISEHNRLYWYRQTLGQGPEFLTYFQNEAQLEKSRLLSDRFSAERPKGSFSTLEIQRTEQGDSAMYLCASSLAPGSNQPQHFGDGTRLSIL.

The chain carries TRBV6-5 and TRBJ2-3; D gene ambiguous. The CDR3 length is 14 residues. Germline CDR1 reads MNHEY; CDR2 reads SVGAGI. The V gene lost 5 bases and the J gene lost 0 bases, with 9 bases spanning the gap. CDR3 nucleotides: TGTGCCAGCAGTCTTAGTACTAGCACAGATACGCAGTATTTT. It translates to CASSLSTSTDTQYF.

V usage is TRBV7-2 and J usage is TRBJ1-5, with D unresolved. Trimming shortened V by 1 base and J by 1 base, and 5 bases separated the two germline ends. From germline, CDR1 is SGHTA and CDR2 FQGNSA. The CDR3 spans 14 residues. The CDR3 DNA sequence: TGTGCCAGCAGCTTAGGTGTAAGCAATCAGCCCCAGCATTTT. This codes for CASSLGVSNQPQHF.

The chain links TRBV15 to TRBJ2-3; D call uncertain. CDR1 and CDR2 from the germline V gene are LNHNV and YYDKDF (reference sequence). Trimming removed 3 bases at V and 4 bases at J, with 14 bases between. This CDR3 spans 15 amino acids. The CDR3 region is CATSRPEAAADTQYF. DNA for the CDR3: TGTGCCACCAGCAGGCCCGAGGCGGCGGCAGATACGCAGTATTTT.

In DNA, the CDR3 is TGTGCCAGCAGCTTGGCCGTCGGACACCCAGATACGCAGTATTTT. It specifies CASSLAVGHPDTQYF. The genes are TRBV5-4 and TRBJ2-3; tentatively, D is TRBD1 (5 bases). The CDR3 runs to 15 residues. Germline CDR1 and CDR2: SGHNT and YYREEE (reference sequence). Trimming shortened V by 0 bases and J by 4 bases, and 12 bases separated the two germline ends.

The rearrangement uses TRBV6-5 and TRBJ2-7, with D possibly being TRBD1 (7 bases). V was shortened by 2 bases and J by 3 bases, with 14 bases between the two germline ends. The germline CDR1 and CDR2 sequences are MNHEY and SVGAGI. The CDR3 has 15 residues. CDR3 region: CASSYTGDGGYEQYF. CDR3 sequence (DNA): TGTGCCAGCAGTTACACAGGGGACGGGGGCTACGAGCAGTACTTC.

J is TRBJ2-2 and V is TRBV2; D is unclear. CDR3 size: 13 residues. The V and J ends lost 8 bases and 7 bases respectively, with 14 bases between them. Germline V lookup: CDR1 SNHLY, CDR2 FYNNEI. CDR3 bases: TGTGCCAGCGGCGGCCGGCGCGGCGGGGAGCTGTTTTTT. It codes for CASGGRRGGELFF. Full variable domain (rest looked up from reference TRBV2 and TRBJ2-2): EPEVTQTPSHQVTQMGQEVILRCVPISNHLYFYWYRQILGQKVEFLVSFYNNEISEKSEIFDDQFSVERPDGSNFTLKIRSTKLEDSAMYFCASGGRRGGELFFGEGSRLTVL.

The V gene is TRBV2, the J gene TRBJ2-3, with TRBD2 identical over 8 bases. This CDR3 contains 17 residues. V lost 5 bases and J lost 0; bases outside the gene matches: 10. Germline V gene data show CDR1 as SNHLY and CDR2 as FYNNEI. In DNA, the CDR3 is TGTGCCAGCAGTCGTTGGGGGACTAGAGAAAGCACAGATACGCAGTATTTT. Amino acid sequence: CASSRWGTRESTDTQYF.

V usage is TRBV6-5 and J usage is TRBJ2-2; D not resolved. Germline loops: CDR1 MNHEY, CDR2 SVGAGI. Trimming removed 2 bases at V and 2 bases at J, with 12 bases between. CDR3 length: 16 residues. CDR3 loop: CASSYEARINTGELFF. The CDR3 DNA is TGTGCCAGCAGTTACGAGGCACGGATAAACACCGGGGAGCTGTTTTTT.

A single count supports this clone. V gene TRBV30 combines with J gene TRBJ2-7; 11 bases map to TRBD1. The CDR3 runs to 15 residues. J was trimmed by 5 bases and V by 5 bases; bases with no gene match: 11. From germline, CDR1 is GTSNPN and CDR2 SVGIG (reference sequence). Written as DNA, the CDR3 is TGTGCCTGGTGCACCGGGACAGGGGGTTTCAACGAGCAGTACTTC. This sequence encodes CAWCTGTGGFNEQYF.

V gene TRBV28 combines with J gene TRBJ1-1, with TRBD1 as a possible D gene (5 bases). Trimming took off 6 bases at V and 5 bases at J, with 10 bases between the two ends. Germline CDR1 reads MDHEN; CDR2 reads SYDVKM. This CDR3 comprises 12 residues. The CDR3 nucleotides are TGTGCCAGCAGCGAACGGGGGACTGAAGCTTTCTTT. This sequence encodes CASSERGTEAFF. The variable domain in full, with the rest retrieved from reference TRBV28 and TRBJ1-1, is DVKVTQSSRYLVKRTGEKVFLECVQDMDHENMFWYRQDPGLGLRLIYFSYDVKMKEKGDIPEGYSVSREKKERFSLILESASTNQTSMYLCASSERGTEAFFGQGTRLTVV.

The V call is TRBV9, the J call TRBJ2-3; tentative D call: TRBD1 (7 bases). The V gene lost 0 bases and the J gene lost 2 bases, with 19 bases spanning the gap. Germline loops: CDR1 SGDLS, CDR2 YYNGEE. The CDR3 has 18 amino acids. CDR3 nucleotides: TGTGCCAGCAGCGTAGCTACAAGGAGGGGGCGGGACACAGATACGCAGTATTTT. This sequence encodes CASSVATRRGRDTDTQYF.

V gene TRBV5-4 combines with J gene TRBJ2-2; D possibly corresponds to TRBD1 (6 bases). The germline gives CDR1 SGHNT, CDR2 YYREEE (reference sequence). Trimming took off 4 bases at V and 4 bases at J, with 14 bases between the two ends. The CDR3 spans 15 residues. In nucleotides, the CDR3 is TGTGCCAGCAGCCCGCCCACAGGGAGCACCGGGGAGCTGTTTTTT. Encoded protein: CASSPPTGSTGELFF.

The V and J genes are TRBV2 and TRBJ1-1; TRBD1 matches 7 bases. Unmatched junction bases numbered 10, after V lost 6 bases and J lost 3 bases. The germline CDR1 and CDR2 sequences are SNHLY and FYNNEI. The CDR3 totals 15 residues. CDR3 nucleotides: TGTGCCAGCAGGGCTTTCCAGGGGGTCGACACTGAAGCTTTCTTT. Translating gives CASRAFQGVDTEAFF.

The chain has TRBV15 and TRBJ2-7, with D maybe TRBD1 (6 bases). V lost 7 bases and J lost 5, with 15 bases in between. Germline values: CDR1 LNHNV, CDR2 YYDKDF (reference sequence). The CDR3 totals 13 residues. CDR3 bases: TGTGCCACCACGAACAGGGATTCCCACGAGCAGTACTTC. Translating gives CATTNRDSHEQYF.

V and J are TRBV5-4 and TRBJ2-1, with D uncertain. This CDR3 spans 16 amino acids. Germline values: CDR1 SGHNT, CDR2 YYREEE (reference sequence). Trimming removed 3 bases at V and 2 bases at J, with 15 bases between. In nucleotides, the CDR3 is TGTGCCAGCAGCTCACGAGGTACCGCGACCTACAATGAGCAGTTCTTC. This sequence encodes CASSSRGTATYNEQFF.

The chain employs TRBV7-9 and TRBJ2-7; perhaps TRBD2 as D (5 bases). The germline V and J ends were trimmed by 1 base and 6 bases, with 13 bases remaining between them. CDR1 SEHNR and CDR2 FQNEAQ come from the germline V gene (reference sequence). The CDR3 consists of 14 residues. The CDR3 protein is CASSLVAAGGEQYF. In DNA, the CDR3 is TGTGCCAGCAGCTTAGTGGCCGCGGGCGGCGAGCAGTACTTC.

The V gene is TRBV30, the J gene TRBJ2-1, with D possibly matching TRBD1 (6 bases). Between the trimmed V and J ends, which lost 4 bases and 8 bases, there was a span of 12 bases. CDR3 length: 12 residues. Germline-derived CDR1 and CDR2 are GTSNPN and SVGIG (reference sequence). The CDR3 protein is CAWIPRGHEQFF. The CDR3 nucleotides read TGTGCCTGGATCCCCAGGGGTCATGAGCAGTTCTTC.

J is TRBJ1-4 and V is TRBV11-2, with 7 bases that match TRBD1. The V segment lost 6 bases and the J segment 5 bases; nucleotides outside the gene matches: 6. The CDR3 has 14 residues. The germline CDR1 and CDR2 sequences are SGHAT and FQNNGV. CDR3 region: CASSFPGQNEKLFF. Written as DNA, the CDR3 is TGTGCCAGCAGTTTTCCGGGACAGAATGAAAAACTGTTTTTT.

The chain is built from TRBV7-2 and TRBJ1-2, with 7 bases matching TRBD1. This CDR3 has 13 residues. The ends lost 8 bases at V and 3 bases at J; junction bases unmatched: 6. Germline V gene lookup returns CDR1 SGHTA and CDR2 FQGNSA. The CDR3 region has the DNA TGTGCCAGCCGGACAGGAGTAGACTATGGCTACACCTTC. It yields the protein CASRTGVDYGYTF.

This clone was detected only once. The chain has TRBV5-8 and TRBJ1-5; D is unresolved. CDR1 SGHTS and CDR2 YDEGEE come from the germline V gene. There are 13 residues in the CDR3. The V end was cut by 3 bases, the J end by 5 bases, with 9 bases between. CDR3: CASSSWEDQPQHF. The CDR3 nucleotides read TGTGCCAGCAGCTCGTGGGAGGATCAGCCCCAGCATTTT.

This chain links TRBV5-1 with TRBJ2-5, with D possibly being TRBD1 (6 bases). CDR1 and CDR2 (germline): SGHRS, YFSETQ. Trimming stripped 4 bases from V and 2 bases from J, with 15 bases between. The CDR3 has 15 residues. The CDR3 spells CASSAVGAVQETQYF. The CDR3 DNA sequence: TGCGCCAGCAGCGCGGTGGGGGCCGTGCAAGAGACCCAGTACTTC.

As for this clone: The sample holds other DNA sequences that translate to the same CDR3. The chain carries TRBV7-9 and TRBJ2-5, with 9 bases lining up with TRBD1. Germline CDR1 reads SEHNR; CDR2 reads FQNEAQ (reference sequence). Germline trimming cut 1 base from V and 5 bases from J; bases unmatched to any gene: 5. The CDR3 loop spans 15 amino acids. The CDR3 nucleotides read TGTGCCAGCAGCTTAGGAACAGGGGGCTTGGAGACCCAGTACTTC. Translation: CASSLGTGGLETQYF.

The V and J genes are TRBV28 and TRBJ2-1; the D is unclear. Germline V lookup: CDR1 MDHEN, CDR2 SYDVKM. The CDR3 extends over 12 amino acids. Between the trimmed V and J ends, which lost 3 bases and 7 bases, there was a span of 7 bases. The CDR3 region is CASSFSRNEQFF. The CDR3 bases are TGTGCCAGCAGTTTCTCCAGAAATGAGCAGTTCTTC.

The chain couples TRBV28 to TRBJ1-2; D is possibly TRBD1 (5 bases). The V end was cut by 9 bases, the J end by 4 bases, with 9 bases between. CDR1 MDHEN and CDR2 SYDVKM come from the germline V gene. The CDR3 consists of 11 residues. This chain's CDR3 is CASQGVYGYTF. In DNA form, the CDR3 reads TGTGCCAGTCAGGGCGTCTATGGCTACACCTTC.

The J gene is TRBJ2-1, the V gene TRBV9; 9 bases line up with TRBD2. The germline gives CDR1 SGDLS, CDR2 YYNGEE. V was clipped by 0 bases and J by 9 bases; unmatched bases: 7. The CDR3 runs 15 residues. CDR3 in amino acids: CASSVAPGTSSEQFF. The CDR3 DNA follows: TGTGCCAGCAGCGTAGCTCCCGGGACTAGCAGTGAGCAGTTCTTC.

V usage is TRBV14 and J usage is TRBJ1-2, with a weak D call TRBD1 (5 bases). CDR3 length: 12 amino acids. Germline V lookup: CDR1 SGHDN, CDR2 FVKESK. V was cut by 7 bases and J by 7 bases, with 13 bases left in between. This CDR3 is CASTGTSGGYTF. For the CDR3, the DNA is TGTGCCAGCACAGGGACTTCAGGTGGCTACACCTTC.